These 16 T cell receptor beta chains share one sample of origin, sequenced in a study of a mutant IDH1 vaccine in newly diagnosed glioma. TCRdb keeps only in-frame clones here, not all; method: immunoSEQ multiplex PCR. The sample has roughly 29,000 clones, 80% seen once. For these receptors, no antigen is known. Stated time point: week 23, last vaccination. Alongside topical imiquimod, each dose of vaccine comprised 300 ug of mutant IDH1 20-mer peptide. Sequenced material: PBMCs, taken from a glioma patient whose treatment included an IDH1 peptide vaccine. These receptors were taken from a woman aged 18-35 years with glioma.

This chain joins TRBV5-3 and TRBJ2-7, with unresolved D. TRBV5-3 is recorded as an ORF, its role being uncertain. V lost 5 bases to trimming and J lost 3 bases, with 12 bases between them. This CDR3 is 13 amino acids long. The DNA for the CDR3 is TGTGCCAGAAGTCCGCGGCCCTACTACGAGCAGTACTTC. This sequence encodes CARSPRPYYEQYF.

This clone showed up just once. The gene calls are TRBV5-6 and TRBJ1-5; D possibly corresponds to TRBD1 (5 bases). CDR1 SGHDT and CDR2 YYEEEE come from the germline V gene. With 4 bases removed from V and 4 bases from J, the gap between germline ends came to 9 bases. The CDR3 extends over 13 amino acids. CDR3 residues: CASSQGRNQPQHF. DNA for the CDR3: TGTGCCAGCAGCCAGGGACGTAATCAGCCCCAGCATTTT.

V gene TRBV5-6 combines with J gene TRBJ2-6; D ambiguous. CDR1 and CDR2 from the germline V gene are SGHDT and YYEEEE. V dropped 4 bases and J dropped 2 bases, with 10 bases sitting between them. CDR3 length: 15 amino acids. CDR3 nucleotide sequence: TGTGCCAGCAGCCTGCCCCCCCCTGGGGCCAACGTCCTGACTTTC. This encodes CASSLPPPGANVLTF.

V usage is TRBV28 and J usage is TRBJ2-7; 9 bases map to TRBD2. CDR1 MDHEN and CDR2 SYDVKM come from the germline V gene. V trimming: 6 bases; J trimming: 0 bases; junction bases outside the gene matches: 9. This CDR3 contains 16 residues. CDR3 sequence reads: CASSRETSGPSYEQYF. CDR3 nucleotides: TGTGCCAGCAGCCGGGAGACTAGCGGACCCTCCTACGAGCAGTACTTC.

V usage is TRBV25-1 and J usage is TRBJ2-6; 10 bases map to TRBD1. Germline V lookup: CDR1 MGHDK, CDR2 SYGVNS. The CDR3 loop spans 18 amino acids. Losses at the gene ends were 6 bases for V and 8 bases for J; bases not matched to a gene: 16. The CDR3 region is CASRSSTGGLDRSNVLTF. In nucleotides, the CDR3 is TGTGCCAGCAGGTCGTCGACAGGGGGCTTGGACAGGTCCAACGTCCTGACTTTC.

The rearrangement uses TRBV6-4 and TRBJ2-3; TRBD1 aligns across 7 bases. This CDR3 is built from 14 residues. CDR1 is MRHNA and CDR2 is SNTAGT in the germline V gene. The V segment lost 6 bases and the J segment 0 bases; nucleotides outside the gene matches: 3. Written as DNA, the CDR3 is TGTGCCAGCAGCTCGGGACAGAGCACAGATACGCAGTATTTT. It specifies CASSSGQSTDTQYF.

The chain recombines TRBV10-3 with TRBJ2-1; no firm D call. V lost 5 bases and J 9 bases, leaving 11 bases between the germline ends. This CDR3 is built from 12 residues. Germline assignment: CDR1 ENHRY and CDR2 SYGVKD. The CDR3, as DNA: TGTGCCATCAGTATGACCAAGGGTGAGCAGTTCTTC. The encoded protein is CAISMTKGEQFF.

The CDR3 here is CASSLMTGIDSPLHF. CDR3 in DNA: TGTGCCAGCAGCTTAATGACAGGGATTGATTCACCCCTCCACTTT. The chain has TRBV7-2 and TRBJ1-6, with 7 bases fitting TRBD1. Germline assignment: CDR1 SGHTA and CDR2 FQGNSA. V trimming: 2 bases; J trimming: 8 bases; junction bases outside the gene matches: 6. The CDR3 is 15 amino acids. Full variable domain (missing parts from reference TRBV7-2 and TRBJ1-6): GAGVSQSPSNKVTEKGKDVELRCDPISGHTALYWYRQSLGQGLEFLIYFQGNSAPDKSGLPSDRFSAERTGGSVSTLTIQRTQQEDSAVYLCASSLMTGIDSPLHFGNGTRLTVT.

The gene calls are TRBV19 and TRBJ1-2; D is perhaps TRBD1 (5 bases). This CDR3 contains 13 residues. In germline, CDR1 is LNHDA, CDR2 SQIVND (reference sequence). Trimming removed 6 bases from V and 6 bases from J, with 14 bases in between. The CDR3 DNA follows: TGTGCCAGTAGCGGGGACCTTTGGAATGGCTACACCTTC. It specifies CASSGDLWNGYTF. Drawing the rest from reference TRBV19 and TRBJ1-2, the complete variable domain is DGGITQSPKYLFRKEGQNVTLSCEQNLNHDAMYWYRQDPGQGLRLIYYSQIVNDFQKGDIAEGYSVSREKKESFPLTVTSAQKNPTAFYLCASSGDLWNGYTFGSGTRLTVV.

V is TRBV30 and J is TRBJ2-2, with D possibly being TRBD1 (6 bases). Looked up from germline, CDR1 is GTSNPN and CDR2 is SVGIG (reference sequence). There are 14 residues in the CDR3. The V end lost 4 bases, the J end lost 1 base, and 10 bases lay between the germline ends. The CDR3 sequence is CAWTGTLNTGELFF. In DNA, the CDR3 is TGTGCCTGGACTGGGACATTGAACACCGGGGAGCTGTTTTTT.

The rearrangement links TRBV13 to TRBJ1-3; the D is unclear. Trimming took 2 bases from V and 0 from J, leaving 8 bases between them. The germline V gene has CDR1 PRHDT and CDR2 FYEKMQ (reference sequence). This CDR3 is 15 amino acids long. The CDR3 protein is CASSLWTSSGNTIYF. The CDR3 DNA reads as TGTGCCAGCAGCTTATGGACTAGCTCTGGAAACACCATATATTTT.

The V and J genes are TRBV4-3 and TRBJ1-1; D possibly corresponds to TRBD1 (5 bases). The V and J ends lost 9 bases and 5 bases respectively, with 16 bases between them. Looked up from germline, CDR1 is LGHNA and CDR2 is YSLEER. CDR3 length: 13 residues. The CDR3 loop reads CASSEGRRTEAFF. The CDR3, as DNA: TGCGCCAGTTCGGAGGGGCGGAGGACTGAAGCTTTCTTT.

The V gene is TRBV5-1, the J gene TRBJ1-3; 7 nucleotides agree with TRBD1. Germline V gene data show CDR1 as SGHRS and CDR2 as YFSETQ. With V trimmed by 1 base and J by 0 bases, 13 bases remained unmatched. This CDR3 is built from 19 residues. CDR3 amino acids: CASSLTGQELAFSGNTIYF. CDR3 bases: TGCGCCAGCAGCTTGACCGGACAGGAACTAGCCTTCTCTGGAAACACCATATATTTT.

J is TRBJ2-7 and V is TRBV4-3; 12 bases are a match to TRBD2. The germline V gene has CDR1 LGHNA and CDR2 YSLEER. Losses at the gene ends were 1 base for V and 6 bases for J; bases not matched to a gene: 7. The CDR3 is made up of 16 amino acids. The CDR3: CASSQGLAGVLGEQYF. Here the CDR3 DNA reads TGCGCCAGCAGCCAAGGACTAGCGGGAGTTTTAGGCGAGCAGTACTTC.

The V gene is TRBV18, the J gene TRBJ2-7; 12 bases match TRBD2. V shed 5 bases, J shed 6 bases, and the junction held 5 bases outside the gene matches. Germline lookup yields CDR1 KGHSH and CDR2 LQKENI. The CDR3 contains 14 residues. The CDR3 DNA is TGTGCCAGCTCAGCGACTAGCGGGGGACGCGAGCAGTACTTC. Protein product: CASSATSGGREQYF. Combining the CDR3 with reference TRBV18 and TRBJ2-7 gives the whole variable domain NAGVMQNPRHLVRRRGQEARLRCSPMKGHSHVYWYRQLPEEGLKFMVYLQKENIIDESGMPKERFSAEFPKEGPSILRIQQVVRGDSAAYFCASSATSGGREQYFGPGTRLTVT.

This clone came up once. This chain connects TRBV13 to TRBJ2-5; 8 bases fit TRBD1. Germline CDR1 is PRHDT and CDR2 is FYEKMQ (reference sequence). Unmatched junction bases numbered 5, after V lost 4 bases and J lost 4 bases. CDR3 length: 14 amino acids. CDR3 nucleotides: TGTGCCAGCAGCTGGATTGGACAGGGAGAGACCCAGTACTTC. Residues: CASSWIGQGETQYF.